This entry lists 25 T cell receptor beta chains sequenced from one sample in a study of CD8 T cells in ankylosing spondylitis. TCRdb independently ran MiXCR on the 5' RACE reads; one entry per CDR3 protein. The sample includes approximately 300,000 distinct CDR3 sequences, roughly 20% seen only once; the top ten take 3.5%. Specimen: blood, either unsorted or a sorted T cell fraction (not recorded which). All receptors come from a female donor with ankylosing spondylitis or in good health (not recorded which).

In this sample, this clonotype turned up a few times. The gene calls are TRBV12-3 or TRBV12-4 and TRBJ2-7; D may be TRBD2 (6 bases). There are 14 residues in the CDR3. Trimming took off 8 bases at V and 0 bases at J, with 14 bases between the two ends. CDR3 in DNA: TGTGCCAGCGCACGGGACTCGCCCTCCTACGAGCAGTACTTC. Translating gives CASARDSPSYEQYF.

This clonotype was counted between two and nine times. V is TRBV7-2 and J is TRBJ2-1; TRBD1 agrees at 7 bases. J gave up 3 bases and V 10 bases, and 9 bases lay outside the gene matches. Looked up from germline, CDR1 is SGHTA and CDR2 is FQGNSA. The CDR3 has 14 amino acids. The DNA of the CDR3 is TGTGCCACCACGGGACAGTTATTCTACAATGAGCAGTTCTTC. It yields the protein CATTGQLFYNEQFF.

This clonotype has just a few counts. The genes are TRBV27 and TRBJ2-7, with 13 bases matching TRBD2. After removal of 6 bases from V and 2 bases from J, the junction contained 1 base not matched to a gene. This CDR3 has 14 residues. Per the germline V gene, CDR1 is MNHEY and CDR2 is SMNVEV (reference sequence). CDR3 sequence (DNA): TGTGCCAGCAGAGGGACTAGCGGGACCTACGAGCAGTACTTC. Translated, it gives CASRGTSGTYEQYF.

The chain couples TRBV28 to TRBJ1-1, with D perhaps TRBD1 (5 bases). The CDR3 loop spans 13 amino acids. Looked up from germline, CDR1 is MDHEN and CDR2 is SYDVKM. Trimming took off 7 bases at V and 6 bases at J, with 15 bases between the two ends. The CDR3 loop reads CASIGRVMAEAFF. CDR3 nucleotide sequence: TGTGCCAGCATTGGCAGGGTAATGGCTGAAGCTTTCTTT.

The chain links TRBV5-6 to TRBJ2-2, with unresolved D. Trimming cost V 2 bases and J 1 base, with 6 bases left between them. The CDR3 is 14 residues long. CDR1 SGHDT and CDR2 YYEEEE come from the germline V gene. CDR3 sequence: CASSFLLNTGELFF. DNA of the CDR3: TGTGCCAGCAGCTTCTTACTGAACACCGGGGAGCTGTTTTTT.

This clonotype has a handful of counts. The V call is TRBV12-3 or TRBV12-4, the J call TRBJ2-5, with D uncertain. The CDR3 loop spans 16 amino acids. Trimming took 2 bases from V and 3 from J, leaving 16 bases between them. The DNA for the CDR3 is TGTGCCAGCAGTTTAAAAGCGCATACGACGAAAGAGACCCAGTACTTC. It specifies CASSLKAHTTKETQYF.

The CDR3 loop reads CSASWAGTIYF. The CDR3 nucleotides are TGCAGTGCTAGCTGGGCGGGCACCATATATTTT. This sequence joins TRBV20-1 and TRBJ1-3, with D unclear. V dropped 3 bases and J dropped 9 bases, with 9 bases sitting between them. Germline values: CDR1 DFQATT, CDR2 SNEGSKA (reference sequence). The length of the CDR3 is 11 residues.

This clonotype was found many times. The chain has TRBV15 and TRBJ2-1, with 13 bases matching TRBD2. The CDR3 runs to 14 residues. From germline, CDR1 is LNHNV and CDR2 YYDKDF (reference sequence). V trimming: 5 bases; J trimming: 15 bases; junction bases outside the gene matches: 10. CDR3 in amino acids: CATSEWTSGSGGFF. CDR3 sequence (DNA): TGTGCCACCAGCGAATGGACTAGCGGGAGCGGCGGGTTCTTC. The full variable domain, in which reference TRBV15 and TRBJ2-1 provide the parts outside the CDR3, is DAMVIQNPRYQVTQFGKPVTLSCSQTLNHNVMYWYQQKSSQAPKLLFHYYDKDFNNEADTPDNFQSRRPNTSFCFLDIRSPGLGDTAMYLCATSEWTSGSGGFFGPGTRLTVL.

The rearrangement links TRBV7-9 to TRBJ1-6; TRBD1 matches at 9 bases. With V trimmed by 5 bases and J by 9 bases, 8 bases remained unmatched. The CDR3 has 15 amino acids. The germline gives CDR1 SEHNR, CDR2 FQNEAQ (reference sequence). CDR3 nucleotides: TGTGCCAGCAGCCCTTCCGGGACAGGGAGTTCACCCCTCCACTTT. Translation: CASSPSGTGSSPLHF.

This clonotype has at least ten counts. This rearrangement joins TRBV4-2 to TRBJ1-2; TRBD1 might be the D (5 bases). There are 12 residues in the CDR3. In germline, CDR1 is LGHNA, CDR2 YNFKEQ. V was cut by 3 bases and J by 8 bases, with 10 bases left in between. Here the CDR3 reads CASSQGVGGYTF. In nucleotides, the CDR3 is TGTGCCAGCAGCCAGGGGGTTGGCGGCTACACCTTC.

This chain links TRBV6-2 or TRBV6-3 with TRBJ1-1; D uncertain. V lost 7 bases and J lost 4, with 16 bases in between. The CDR3 is made up of 14 amino acids. CDR1 and CDR2 from the germline V gene are MNHEY and SVGEGT. The CDR3 sequence is CASTLLGVGTEAFF. DNA of the CDR3: TGTGCCAGCACCTTACTGGGTGTGGGCACTGAAGCTTTCTTT.

The genes are TRBV12-3 or TRBV12-4 and TRBJ2-1; possibly TRBD2 for D (6 bases). Trimming stripped 1 base from V and 10 bases from J, with 11 bases between. The CDR3 is made up of 13 amino acids. The CDR3 loop is CASSLERGGEQFF. In nucleotides, the CDR3 is TGTGCCAGCAGTTTAGAGAGGGGAGGAGAGCAGTTCTTC.

This chain connects TRBV7-2 to TRBJ2-7; D gene unclear. CDR3 length: 15 residues. From germline, CDR1 is SGHTA and CDR2 FQGNSA. Trimming shortened V by 5 bases and J by 3 bases, and 17 bases separated the two germline ends. In DNA, the CDR3 is TGTGCCAGCAGCCGCCGTTGGACCAATCACTACGAGCAGTACTTC. The encoded protein is CASSRRWTNHYEQYF.

J is TRBJ1-1 and V is TRBV12-3 or TRBV12-4; D uncertain. Trimming took off 6 bases at V and 11 bases at J, with 16 bases between the two ends. This CDR3 is 12 amino acids long. CDR3 sequence (DNA): TGTGCCAGCAGCCCCCAGCGGACGGGGGCTTTCTTT. This gives the protein CASSPQRTGAFF.

The chain is built from TRBV6-2 or TRBV6-3 and TRBJ2-2; the D is unclear. The CDR3 extends over 12 amino acids. The V end was cut by 8 bases, the J end by 4 bases, with 8 bases between. CDR1 and CDR2 from the germline V gene are MNHEY and SVGEGT. The CDR3 reads CASGVGTGELFF. CDR3 bases: TGTGCCAGCGGGGTCGGCACCGGGGAGCTGTTTTTT.

Ten or more counts support this clonotype. The J gene is TRBJ1-2, the V gene TRBV10-3, with D possibly TRBD1 on 5 matching bases. The V and J ends lost 6 bases and 3 bases respectively, with 14 bases between them. Germline-derived CDR1 and CDR2 are ENHRY and SYGVKD. This CDR3 comprises 14 residues. The DNA of the CDR3 is TGTGCCATCAGCGACGGGGACCTCGACTATGGCTACACCTTC. This gives the protein CAISDGDLDYGYTF.

V usage is TRBV27 and J usage is TRBJ2-7; the D call may be TRBD1 or TRBD2 (6 bases each). In germline, CDR1 is MNHEY, CDR2 SMNVEV (reference sequence). The length of the CDR3 is 15 residues. V gave up 6 bases and J gave up 3 bases, with 18 bases separating them. This CDR3 reads CASSRGPGGFYEQYF. CDR3 nucleotide sequence: TGTGCCAGCAGCCGGGGGCCTGGAGGTTTCTACGAGCAGTACTTC.

This clonotype turned up a few times. The chain couples TRBV20-1 to TRBJ2-3, with 8 bases fitting TRBD2. CDR3 size: 14 residues. CDR1 and CDR2 from the germline V gene are DFQATT and SNEGSKA (reference sequence). J was trimmed by 7 bases and V by 1 base; bases with no gene match: 7. The CDR3 coding sequence is TGCAGTGCTAGAGGGCTAGCGGGCGCGAATACGCAGTATTTT. Encoded protein: CSARGLAGANTQYF.

The J gene is TRBJ1-1, the V gene TRBV12-3 or TRBV12-4; D not certain. Trimming took 6 bases from V and 1 from J, leaving 9 bases between them. The CDR3 is made up of 13 amino acids. CDR3 nucleotides: TGTGCCAGCAGCCGCCGGGAGAACACTGAAGCTTTCTTT. It translates to CASSRRENTEAFF.

The J gene is TRBJ2-7, the V gene TRBV12-5; the match to TRBD2 covers 8 bases. With V trimmed by 4 bases and J by 2 bases, 4 bases remained unmatched. The CDR3 has 14 residues. CDR1 and CDR2 (germline): LGHNT, FRNRAP. CDR3 in DNA: TGTGCTAGTGGTTCGCGGGAGGACGCCTACGAGCAGTACTTC. It encodes CASGSREDAYEQYF.

This clonotype was seen at least ten times. This rearrangement joins TRBV12-3 or TRBV12-4 to TRBJ1-6; D gene ambiguous. The CDR3 loop spans 13 amino acids. Deletions cut 0 bases from V and 7 bases from J, with 4 bases between. The CDR3 DNA is TGTGCCAGCAGTTTAGCAGGAAATTCACCCCTCCACTTT. It yields the protein CASSLAGNSPLHF.

This clonotype was counted between two and nine times. The V and J genes are TRBV3-1 and TRBJ1-1, with D unresolved. Germline values: CDR1 LGHDT, CDR2 YNNKEL (reference sequence). Trimming left V 4 bases short and J 4 bases short, with 10 bases between. The CDR3 consists of 13 residues. Written as DNA, the CDR3 is TGTGCCAGCAGCCCACGGGTTATCACTGAAGCTTTCTTT. It encodes CASSPRVITEAFF.

This clonotype was observed at least ten times. The chain couples TRBV6-5 to TRBJ1-6; 9 positions match TRBD1. Germline CDR1 MNHEY, CDR2 SVGAGI. The V segment lost 0 bases and the J segment 7 bases; nucleotides outside the gene matches: 7. The CDR3 has 17 residues. In DNA form, the CDR3 reads TGTGCCAGCAGTTACTCGTCAACAGGACAGGGGAATTCACCCCTCCACTTT. Residues: CASSYSSTGQGNSPLHF.

This chain joins TRBV29-1 and TRBJ2-3; D is ambiguous. V dropped 5 bases and J dropped 0 bases, with 6 bases sitting between them. In germline, CDR1 is SQVTM, CDR2 ANQGSEA. The CDR3 covers 12 residues. The CDR3 DNA is TGCAGCGTTTATCTGAGCACAGATACGCAGTATTTT. Protein sequence: CSVYLSTDTQYF.

The table lists this clonotype with many counts. The CDR3 protein is CATRRESYEQYF. The CDR3 DNA is TGTGCCACCCGACGGGAGAGCTACGAGCAGTACTTC. The chain couples TRBV10-3 to TRBJ2-7; D possibly corresponds to TRBD2 (6 bases). V was trimmed by 10 bases and J by 3 bases, leaving 13 bases between them. CDR1 and CDR2 from the germline V gene are ENHRY and SYGVKD. The CDR3 is made up of 12 amino acids.